A single sample gave rise to the 25 T cell receptor beta chains below, sequenced in a study of neoadjuvant anti-PD-1 for oral cavity cancer. The protocol was immunoSEQ multiplex PCR, while the TCRdb copy is restricted to in-frame clones and leaves out a portion. This table has some 15,000 clones, about 67% appearing once. Sequencing was performed on PBMCs, taken before nivolumab (anti-PD-1) treatment. Receptors originate from a person between 40 and 85 years old with oral cavity squamous cell carcinoma.

The chain uses TRBV5-1 and TRBJ2-6; D might be TRBD1 (7 bases). The germline V gene has CDR1 SGHRS and CDR2 YFSETQ. The V end was cut by 2 bases, the J end by 1 base, with 13 bases between. The CDR3 has 17 amino acids. The CDR3: CASSLAGGRSGANVLTF. CDR3 bases: TGCGCCAGCAGCTTAGCAGGGGGGAGATCTGGGGCCAACGTCCTGACTTTC. Based on the CDR3 plus reference TRBV5-1 and TRBJ2-6, the full variable domain is KAGVTQTPRYLIKTRGQQVTLSCSPISGHRSVSWYQQTPGQGLQFLFEYFSETQRNKGNFPGRFSGRQFSNSRSEMNVSTLELGDSALYLCASSLAGGRSGANVLTFGAGSRLTVL.

The CDR3 region is CASMEETQYF. In DNA form, the CDR3 reads TGTGCCAGCATGGAAGAGACCCAGTACTTC. This chain connects TRBV2 to TRBJ2-5; unclear D gene. This CDR3 has 10 amino acids. Deletions cut 7 bases from V and 3 bases from J, with 3 bases between. In germline, CDR1 is SNHLY, CDR2 FYNNEI.

The chain carries TRBV6-1 and TRBJ2-7, with 8 bases lining up with TRBD2. The CDR3 contains 14 residues. CDR1 MNHNS and CDR2 SASEGT come from the germline V gene. The V segment lost 3 bases and the J segment 3 bases; nucleotides outside the gene matches: 4. The CDR3 loop is CASSEQAGVYEQYF. Here the CDR3 DNA reads TGTGCCAGCAGTGAGCAAGCGGGAGTCTACGAGCAGTACTTC.

The V and J genes are TRBV11-2 and TRBJ2-1, with 8 bases matching TRBD2. The ends lost 2 bases at V and 9 bases at J; junction bases unmatched: 15. The CDR3 totals 17 residues. The V gene's germline CDR1 is SGHAT and CDR2 FQNNGV. CDR3 nucleotides: TGTGCCAGCAGCTTACAACCGGGACTAGTTCCGATCAGTGAGCAGTTCTTC. This gives the protein CASSLQPGLVPISEQFF.

The J gene is TRBJ1-1, the V gene TRBV11-2; D call uncertain. This CDR3 comprises 12 residues. The germline V gene has CDR1 SGHAT and CDR2 FQNNGV. Trimming took 5 bases from V and 2 from J, leaving 6 bases between them. The CDR3 DNA reads as TGTGCCAGCAGCCGGATAAACACTGAAGCTTTCTTT. As protein: CASSRINTEAFF.

This clone is a singleton in its sample. The chain couples TRBV27 to TRBJ2-4, with TRBD1 identical over 9 bases. The CDR3 is 18 amino acids. J gave up 0 bases and V 6 bases, and 12 bases lay outside the gene matches. CDR1 is MNHEY, CDR2 SMNVEV, per germline (reference sequence). CDR3 residues: CASSFRDRVSPAKNIQYF. The CDR3 region has the DNA TGTGCCAGCAGCTTCCGGGACAGGGTTAGCCCAGCCAAAAACATTCAGTACTTC.

This rearrangement joins TRBV9 to TRBJ1-1; D is undetermined. There are 16 residues in the CDR3. Germline V gene lookup returns CDR1 SGDLS and CDR2 YYNGEE. With 0 bases removed from V and 3 bases from J, the gap between germline ends came to 15 bases. CDR3 bases: TGTGCCAGCAGCGTAGGTGGAGGACGGGGTCACACTGAAGCTTTCTTT. As protein: CASSVGGGRGHTEAFF.

This chain joins TRBV2 and TRBJ2-1; 7 bases map to TRBD2. With 7 bases clipped from V and 7 bases from J, the junction kept 13 bases outside the gene matches. Germline CDR1 SNHLY, CDR2 FYNNEI. The CDR3 totals 15 residues. The CDR3 nucleotides read TGTGCCAGCAAGTTGCAGGGAGGGGAGGGAAATGAGCAGTTCTTC. Encoded protein: CASKLQGGEGNEQFF.

This chain joins TRBV7-8 and TRBJ2-1, with TRBD2 matching over 10 bases. The CDR3 is 17 amino acids. V dropped 4 bases and J dropped 7; count of bases not matched to a gene: 13. Germline V gene data show CDR1 as SGHVS and CDR2 as FQNEAQ. The CDR3 DNA reads TGTGCCAGCAGCTCCTATGCTACTAGCGGGATAGGTAATGAGCAGTTCTTC. This gives the protein CASSSYATSGIGNEQFF.

J is TRBJ1-5 and V is TRBV30; D is perhaps TRBD1 (6 bases). Germline loops: CDR1 GTSNPN, CDR2 SVGIG (reference sequence). The length of the CDR3 is 13 residues. V gave up 1 base and J gave up 5 bases, with 9 bases separating them. The CDR3 protein is CAWSETGHQPQHF. CDR3 nucleotides: TGTGCCTGGAGTGAAACAGGGCATCAGCCCCAGCATTTT.

The chain is built from TRBV2 and TRBJ1-1; D ambiguous. This CDR3 is built from 12 residues. Trimming took off 4 bases at V and 2 bases at J, with 5 bases between the two ends. Germline CDR1 and CDR2: SNHLY and FYNNEI. The CDR3 bases are TGTGCCAGCAGTGTAGCCAACACTGAAGCTTTCTTT. Its translation is CASSVANTEAFF.

The gene calls are TRBV6-5 and TRBJ2-5, with D possibly matching TRBD2 (5 bases). CDR1 is MNHEY and CDR2 is SVGAGI in the germline V gene. This CDR3 is 11 amino acids long. Trimming shortened V by 2 bases and J by 10 bases, and 8 bases separated the two germline ends. CDR3 nucleotide sequence: TGTGCCAGCAGTTACGGAGCGGACCAGTACTTC. This gives the protein CASSYGADQYF.

The V call is TRBV6-6, the J call TRBJ2-7, with 9 bases fitting TRBD2. CDR1 is MNHNY, CDR2 SVGAGI, per germline (reference sequence). With V trimmed by 6 bases and J by 3 bases, 9 bases remained unmatched. The CDR3 is made up of 15 amino acids. CDR3 amino acids: CASRPGVAGDYEQYF. CDR3 DNA: TGTGCCAGCAGGCCCGGGGTAGCGGGAGACTACGAGCAGTACTTC.

The chain uses TRBV10-3 and TRBJ1-5; 7 nucleotides line up with TRBD1. The length of the CDR3 is 14 residues. Germline V gene sequence: CDR1 ENHRY, CDR2 SYGVKD. V was pared by 6 bases and J by 4 bases, with 6 bases of the junction left unmatched. The CDR3 DNA follows: TGTGCCATCAGCAGAGGACAGGAAAATCAGCCCCAGCATTTT. This translates into CAISRGQENQPQHF.

The chain carries TRBV29-1 and TRBJ2-5; TRBD1 matches at 9 bases. Germline CDR1 reads SQVTM; CDR2 reads ANQGSEA. This CDR3 spans 12 amino acids. With V trimmed by 7 bases and J by 5 bases, 5 bases remained unmatched. DNA of the CDR3: TGCAGCGACAGGGGGCGCGGGGAGACCCAGTACTTC. It yields the protein CSDRGRGETQYF.

This clone was picked up a small number of times. V usage is TRBV25-1 and J usage is TRBJ1-5; possibly TRBD1 for D (5 bases). Germline CDR1 MGHDK, CDR2 SYGVNS. The CDR3 covers 15 residues. Trimming cost V 6 bases and J 2 bases, with 14 bases left between them. Here the CDR3 reads CASSPGGEGNQPQHF. CDR3 bases: TGTGCCAGCAGCCCCGGAGGGGAGGGCAATCAGCCCCAGCATTTT.

J is TRBJ1-1 and V is TRBV7-6; D unresolved. The CDR3 totals 14 residues. Trimming shortened V by 1 base and J by 2 bases, and 8 bases separated the two germline ends. Germline lookup yields CDR1 SGHVS and CDR2 FNYEAQ. The chain's CDR3 is CASSLEALNTEAFF. CDR3 bases: TGTGCCAGCAGCTTAGAGGCGCTAAACACTGAAGCTTTCTTT.

This clone was picked up a small number of times. The V and J genes are TRBV7-8 and TRBJ2-1; D is perhaps TRBD2 (5 bases). V lost 1 base and J 4 bases, leaving 11 bases between the germline ends. The CDR3 totals 15 residues. Germline CDR1 reads SGHVS; CDR2 reads FQNEAQ. The chain's CDR3 is CASSLGGIKYNEQFF. The CDR3, as DNA: TGTGCCAGCAGCTTAGGAGGGATCAAGTACAATGAGCAGTTCTTC.

V is TRBV6-6 and J is TRBJ2-3; 7 bases agree with TRBD2. In germline, CDR1 is MNHNY, CDR2 SVGAGI (reference sequence). This CDR3 is built from 15 residues. With V trimmed by 4 bases and J by 0 bases, 4 bases remained unmatched. The CDR3 loop is CASSSLALSTDTQYF. DNA of the CDR3: TGTGCCAGCAGTTCACTAGCGCTGAGCACAGATACGCAGTATTTT.

This clone was detected a few times. V usage is TRBV19 and J usage is TRBJ1-5; the D is unclear. The CDR3 spans 14 residues. V shed 0 bases and J shed 0 bases, with 3 bases lying between them. Looked up from germline, CDR1 is LNHDA and CDR2 is SQIVND (reference sequence). The CDR3 bases are TGTGCCAGTAGTATAGAAGGTAGCAATCAGCCCCAGCATTTT. Residues: CASSIEGSNQPQHF.

In regard to this clone: Additional DNA sequences in this sample encode the identical CDR3. The chain carries TRBV10-3 and TRBJ1-3; tentatively, D is TRBD1 (6 bases). Trimming shortened V by 6 bases and J by 1 base, and 7 bases separated the two germline ends. The CDR3 extends over 13 amino acids. Germline assignment: CDR1 ENHRY and CDR2 SYGVKD. Here the CDR3 DNA reads TGTGCCATCAGGGACAGTTCTGGAAACACCATATATTTT. It translates to CAIRDSSGNTIYF.

DNA for the CDR3: TGTGCCAGCATTTTACAGGTGAACACTGAAGCTTTCTTT. This encodes CASILQVNTEAFF. The chain uses TRBV2 and TRBJ1-1, with TRBD1 as a possible D gene (5 bases). This CDR3 comprises 13 residues. V lost 7 bases and J 0 bases, leaving 9 bases between the germline ends. Germline V gene sequence: CDR1 SNHLY, CDR2 FYNNEI.

The chain employs TRBV7-3 and TRBJ2-2, with a weak D call TRBD1 (5 bases). This CDR3 is built from 16 residues. Trimming shortened V by 6 bases and J by 2 bases, and 16 bases separated the two germline ends. Germline V gene data show CDR1 as SGHTA and CDR2 as FQGTGA. The CDR3: CASSFTPTENTGELFF. The CDR3 DNA reads as TGTGCCAGCAGTTTTACCCCGACAGAAAACACCGGGGAGCTGTTTTTT.

J is TRBJ2-3 and V is TRBV14, with D unresolved. Germline V lookup: CDR1 SGHDN, CDR2 FVKESK. The V and J ends lost 1 base and 0 bases respectively, with 14 bases between them. This CDR3 has 17 residues. The CDR3 DNA reads as TGTGCCAGCAGCCAAGTATATAGCCGGCCTAGCACAGATACGCAGTATTTT. Encoded protein: CASSQVYSRPSTDTQYF. Combining the CDR3 with reference TRBV14 and TRBJ2-3 gives the whole variable domain EAGVTQFPSHSVIEKGQTVTLRCDPISGHDNLYWYRRVMGKEIKFLLHFVKESKQDESGMPNNRFLAERTGGTYSTLKVQPAELEDSGVYFCASSQVYSRPSTDTQYFGPGTRLTVL.

The chain joins TRBV30 to TRBJ2-7, with D perhaps TRBD1 (5 bases). The CDR3 consists of 12 residues. Trimming stripped 6 bases from V and 1 base from J, with 10 bases between. The germline gives CDR1 GTSNPN, CDR2 SVGIG (reference sequence). The CDR3 nucleotides read TGTGCCTGCGGTCGACAGTCCTACGAGCAGTACTTC. Residues: CACGRQSYEQYF.